This is a list of T cell receptor beta chains from one sample in a study of blood T cell repertoires in COVID-19. The table came from immunoSEQ multiplex PCR; TCRdb's copy has only in-frame clones and leaves some out. The sample carries fewer than 45,000 clones, 80% to 90% recorded once. The sample consisted of peripheral blood. The origin of the receptors is a woman aged 40 to 50 with acute or convalescent COVID-19. CDR3s include the opening cysteine and the closing phenylalanine or tryptophan. A D gene is named only where the DNA matches it firmly. Size is omitted from some rows. Given values are once, few, many or a class for expanded clones.

CAIAGSGTDLTNTGELFF	TGTGCCATCGCAGGTAGCGGGACGGACCTTACGAACACCGGGGAGCTGTTTTTT	NA	TRBJ2-2	TRBD2	TRBV10-3
CASSEVQGGNQPQHF	TGTGCCAGCAGTGAAGTACAGGGAGGCAATCAGCCCCAGCATTTT	NA	TRBJ1-5	NA	TRBV2
CASSFSPKPRGGELFF	TGTGCCAGCAGTTTTTCCCCAAAACCCCGAGGCGGGGAGCTGTTTTTT	NA	TRBJ2-2	NA	TRBV27
CASSLGPGRSNQPQHF	TGTGCCAGCAGCTTAGGGCCAGGGCGGAGCAATCAGCCCCAGCATTTT	NA	TRBJ1-5	NA	TRBV7-6
CASSGTLANTGELFF	TGTGCCAGCAGTGGGACTCTGGCGAACACCGGGGAGCTGTTTTTT	NA	TRBJ2-2	NA	TRBV2
CASSRDRPTGLGTEAFF	TGTGCCAGCAGCCGGGATAGGCCGACAGGGCTGGGCACTGAAGCTTTCTTT	NA	TRBJ1-1	TRBD1	TRBV3-1/TRBV3-2
CASSEPPDEQYF	TGTGCCAGTAGCGAACCGCCGGACGAGCAGTACTTC	NA	TRBJ2-7	NA	TRBV19
CASSQDSQGSTDTQYF	TGCGCCAGCAGCCAAGATTCCCAGGGGAGCACAGATACGCAGTATTTT	NA	TRBJ2-3	NA	TRBV4-3
CASSLAVTSARYLANTGELFF	TGTGCCAGCAGCTTAGCCGTGACTAGCGCCAGGTACCTCGCGAACACCGGGGAGCTGTTTTTT	once	TRBJ2-2	TRBD2	TRBV7-8
CASSHRGRGTGELFF	TGTGCCAGCAGCCACAGGGGGCGCGGCACCGGGGAGCTGTTTTTT	NA	TRBJ2-2	TRBD1	TRBV3-1/TRBV3-2
CASAGAGTGEEKLFF	TGTGCCAGCGCCGGGGCCGGGACAGGGGAAGAAAAACTGTTTTTT	NA	TRBJ1-4	TRBD1	TRBV2
CAWSRGSGNTIYF	TGTGCCTGGAGTAGGGGCTCTGGAAACACCATATATTTT	few	TRBJ1-3	NA	TRBV30
CSERKNEKLFF	TGCAGTGAGAGGAAAAATGAAAAACTGTTTTTT	NA	TRBJ1-4	NA	TRBV20-1
CASSQTGGYTEAFF	TGTGCCAGCAGCCAGACAGGGGGGTACACTGAAGCTTTCTTT	few	TRBJ1-1	TRBD1	TRBV5-6
CASSIRGRNTGELFF	TGTGCCAGTAGTATAAGGGGCCGCAACACCGGGGAGCTGTTTTTT	NA	TRBJ2-2	NA	TRBV19
CASSLVGLDSKAPLHF	TGTGCCAGCAGCTTAGTGGGTTTGGACAGCAAAGCACCCCTCCACTTT	NA	TRBJ1-6	NA	TRBV7-2
CASSQDLYGSRAGELFF	TGTGCCAGCAGCCAAGATCTCTACGGGAGTAGGGCCGGGGAGCTGTTTTTT	NA	TRBJ2-2	NA	TRBV4-2
CASRPRTGDLNYGYTF	TGCGCCAGCAGACCGCGAACAGGAGATCTCAACTATGGCTACACCTTC	NA	TRBJ1-2	NA	TRBV5-1
CASYGQGTANYGYTF	TGTGCCAGCTATGGACAGGGAACAGCTAACTATGGCTACACCTTC	NA	TRBJ1-2	TRBD1	TRBV19
CASSFRTSGIMETQYF	TGTGCCAGTAGTTTCCGGACTAGCGGGATTATGGAGACCCAGTACTTC	NA	TRBJ2-5	TRBD2	TRBV19
CASSIRGQITEAFF	TGTGCCAGTAGTATCAGGGGGCAAATCACTGAAGCTTTCTTT	once	TRBJ1-1	TRBD1	TRBV19
CASRRGLAGVHEQFF	TGTGCCAGCAGACGGGGACTAGCGGGAGTCCATGAGCAGTTCTTC	NA	TRBJ2-1	TRBD2	TRBV6-5
CASSATNRGTLLNTEAFF	TGTGCCAGCAGCGCTACTAACAGGGGTACGTTATTGAACACTGAAGCTTTCTTT	few	TRBJ1-1	TRBD1	TRBV9
CSVAYSETQYF	TGCAGCGTTGCCTATTCAGAGACCCAGTACTTC	NA	TRBJ2-5	NA	TRBV29-1
CASSLARAGRQTNEKLFF	TGTGCCAGCAGCTTAGCAAGAGCGGGGAGGCAAACTAATGAAAAACTGTTTTTT	NA	TRBJ1-4	NA	TRBV7-9
CASSEPGVLGYTF	TGTGCCAGCAGTGAACCAGGGGTATTGGGCTACACCTTC	NA	TRBJ1-2	NA	TRBV2
CASSYFDDRGQYF	TGTGCCAGCAGTTACTTCGATGATAGGGGGCAGTACTTC	NA	TRBJ2-7	NA	TRBV6-2/TRBV6-3
CASSLSSRGDGYTF	TGTGCCAGCAGCTTATCCTCCAGGGGAGATGGCTACACCTTC	NA	TRBJ1-2	NA	TRBV11-3
CASSLGDRGLNEKLFF	TGTGCCAGCAGCTTGGGGGACAGGGGCCTTAATGAAAAACTGTTTTTT	NA	TRBJ1-4	TRBD1	TRBV5-5
CASSEPMRDRSSYEQYF	TGTGCCAGCAGTGAACCCATGCGGGACCGGAGCTCCTACGAGCAGTACTTC	NA	TRBJ2-7	NA	TRBV2
CASSQEGQGASGGGELFF	TGCGCCAGCAGCCAAGAGGGACAGGGGGCTAGCGGGGGCGGGGAGCTGTTTTTT	once	TRBJ2-2	TRBD1	TRBV4-1
CASSLEIGTPYNEQFF	TGTGCCAGCAGCTTAGAAATAGGGACACCCTACAATGAGCAGTTCTTC	NA	TRBJ2-1	NA	TRBV7-2
CASGFEGGEETQYF	TGTGCTAGTGGTTTCGAGGGAGGGGAAGAGACCCAGTACTTC	NA	TRBJ2-5	TRBD2	TRBV12-5
CASIRAAGVAYNEQFF	TGTGCCAGCATCCGGGCGGCGGGGGTCGCCTACAATGAGCAGTTCTTC	NA	TRBJ2-1	TRBD2	TRBV28
CASSLEYQGNNSPLHF	TGCGCCAGCAGCTTGGAGTACCAGGGCAATAATTCACCCCTCCACTTT	NA	TRBJ1-6	NA	TRBV5-1
CASSPKVGDTGELFF	TGCGCCAGCAGCCCGAAGGTAGGGGACACCGGGGAGCTGTTTTTT	few	TRBJ2-2	NA	TRBV5-1
CASSLGSGTGGVQPQHF	TGTGCCAGCAGCTTGGGTTCCGGGACAGGAGGGGTTCAGCCCCAGCATTTT	NA	TRBJ1-5	TRBD1	TRBV5-6
CASSLVRLQTNYEQYF	TGTGCCAGCAGCTTGGTACGTTTACAGACGAACTACGAGCAGTACTTC	NA	TRBJ2-7	NA	TRBV5-8
CAWSGQGRLGNTIYF	TGTGCCTGGAGTGGACAGGGGAGGTTAGGAAACACCATATATTTT	NA	TRBJ1-3	TRBD1	TRBV30
CASSQEGDRGHGYTF	TGTGCCAGCAGCCAAGAAGGGGACAGGGGGCATGGCTACACCTTC	NA	TRBJ1-2	TRBD1	TRBV4-2
CASRPTGVGNTIYF	TGTGCCAGCAGGCCGACAGGGGTCGGAAACACCATATATTTT	NA	TRBJ1-3	TRBD1	TRBV7-8
CASSLWTSGRGNNEQFF	TGTGCCAGCAGTCTATGGACTAGCGGGAGAGGCAACAATGAGCAGTTCTTC	NA	TRBJ2-1	TRBD2	TRBV28
CASSPPIGAGASYEQYF	TGTGCCAGCTCACCACCGATCGGGGCAGGGGCGTCCTACGAGCAGTACTTC	NA	TRBJ2-7	NA	TRBV18